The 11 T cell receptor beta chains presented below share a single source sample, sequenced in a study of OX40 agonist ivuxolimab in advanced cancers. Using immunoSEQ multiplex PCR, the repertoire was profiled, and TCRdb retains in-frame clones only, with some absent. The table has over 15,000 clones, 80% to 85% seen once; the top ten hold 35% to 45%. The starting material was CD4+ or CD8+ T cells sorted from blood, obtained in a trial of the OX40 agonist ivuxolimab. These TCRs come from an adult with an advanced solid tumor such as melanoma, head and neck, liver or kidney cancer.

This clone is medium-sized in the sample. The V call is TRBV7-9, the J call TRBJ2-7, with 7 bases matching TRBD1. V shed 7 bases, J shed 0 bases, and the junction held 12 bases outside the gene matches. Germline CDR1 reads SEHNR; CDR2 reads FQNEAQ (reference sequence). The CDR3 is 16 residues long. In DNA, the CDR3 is TGTGCCAGCACGCGCAGCTTGGGACAGAGCTCCTACGAGCAGTACTTC. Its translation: CASTRSLGQSSYEQYF.

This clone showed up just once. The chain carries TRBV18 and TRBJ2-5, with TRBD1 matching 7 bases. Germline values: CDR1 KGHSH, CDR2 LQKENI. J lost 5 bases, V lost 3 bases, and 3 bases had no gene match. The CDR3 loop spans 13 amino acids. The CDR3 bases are TGTGCCAGCTCACCGGGGACAGATGAGACCCAGTACTTC. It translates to CASSPGTDETQYF. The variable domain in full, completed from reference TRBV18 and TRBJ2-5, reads NAGVMQNPRHLVRRRGQEARLRCSPMKGHSHVYWYRQLPEEGLKFMVYLQKENIIDESGMPKERFSAEFPKEGPSILRIQQVVRGDSAAYFCASSPGTDETQYFGPGTRLLVL.

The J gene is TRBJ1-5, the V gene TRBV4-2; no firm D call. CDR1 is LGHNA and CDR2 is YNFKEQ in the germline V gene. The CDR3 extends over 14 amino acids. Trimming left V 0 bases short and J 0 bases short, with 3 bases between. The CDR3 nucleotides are TGTGCCAGCAGCCAAGATTCTAGCAATCAGCCCCAGCATTTT. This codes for CASSQDSSNQPQHF.

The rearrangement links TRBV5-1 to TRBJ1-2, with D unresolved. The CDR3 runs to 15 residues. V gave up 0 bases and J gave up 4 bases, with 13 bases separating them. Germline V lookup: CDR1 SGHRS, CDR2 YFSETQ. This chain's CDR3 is CASSLGWGAAYGYTF. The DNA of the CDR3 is TGCGCCAGCAGCTTGGGGTGGGGTGCAGCCTATGGCTACACCTTC.

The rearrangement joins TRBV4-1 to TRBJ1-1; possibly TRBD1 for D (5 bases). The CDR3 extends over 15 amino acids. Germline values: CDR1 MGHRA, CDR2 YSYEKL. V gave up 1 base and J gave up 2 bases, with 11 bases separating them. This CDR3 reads CASSQVVGANTEAFF. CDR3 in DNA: TGCGCCAGCAGCCAAGTTGTAGGGGCAAACACTGAAGCTTTCTTT.

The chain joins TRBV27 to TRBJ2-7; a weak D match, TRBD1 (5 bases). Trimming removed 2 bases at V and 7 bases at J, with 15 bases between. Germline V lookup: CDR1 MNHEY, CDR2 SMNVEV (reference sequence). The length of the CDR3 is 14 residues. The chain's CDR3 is CASSLGAGNREQYF. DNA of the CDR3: TGTGCCAGCAGTTTAGGGGCAGGGAACAGGGAGCAGTACTTC.

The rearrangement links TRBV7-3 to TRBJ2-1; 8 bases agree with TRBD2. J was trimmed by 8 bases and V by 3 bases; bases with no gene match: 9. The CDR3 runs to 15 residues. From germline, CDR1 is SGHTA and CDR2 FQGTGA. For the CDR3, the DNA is TGTGCCAGCAGCTTGGACGGGGGGGCCGCAGATGAGCAGTTCTTC. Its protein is CASSLDGGAADEQFF.

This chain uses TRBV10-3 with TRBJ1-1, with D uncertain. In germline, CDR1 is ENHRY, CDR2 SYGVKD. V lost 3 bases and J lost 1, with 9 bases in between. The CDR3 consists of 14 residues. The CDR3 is CAISDDSGNTEAFF. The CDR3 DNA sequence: TGTGCCATCAGTGACGACTCAGGGAACACTGAAGCTTTCTTT.

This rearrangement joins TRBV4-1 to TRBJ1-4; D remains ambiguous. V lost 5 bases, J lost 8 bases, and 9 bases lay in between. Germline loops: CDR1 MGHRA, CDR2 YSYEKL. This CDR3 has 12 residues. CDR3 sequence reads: CASSGRSEKLFF. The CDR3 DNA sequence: TGCGCCAGCAGCGGGCGTTCGGAAAAACTGTTTTTT.

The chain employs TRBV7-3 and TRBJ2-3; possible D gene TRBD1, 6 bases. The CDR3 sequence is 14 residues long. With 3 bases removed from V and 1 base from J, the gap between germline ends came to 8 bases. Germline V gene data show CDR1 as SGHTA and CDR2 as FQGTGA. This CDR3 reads CASSFKGGTDTQYF. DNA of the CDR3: TGTGCCAGCAGCTTTAAGGGGGGCACAGATACGCAGTATTTT.

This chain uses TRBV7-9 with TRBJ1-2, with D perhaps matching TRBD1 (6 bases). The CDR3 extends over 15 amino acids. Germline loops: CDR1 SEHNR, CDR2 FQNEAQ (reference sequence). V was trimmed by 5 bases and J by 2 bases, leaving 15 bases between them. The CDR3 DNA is TGTGCCAGCAGCGGCCAGGGGCCGTGGAACTATGGCTACACCTTC. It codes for CASSGQGPWNYGYTF.